By share, the clone carrying this TCR beta chain counts as large. TCRdb redid the calling of the 5' RACE reads with MiXCR, one entry per CDR3 protein. In the table there are 550,000 or so distinct CDR3 sequences, less than 20% of which are singletons. The record originates from a study of T cells after yellow fever vaccination. After removal of 0 bases from V and 5 bases from J, the junction contained 0 bases not matched to a gene. This CDR3 is built from 13 residues. Germline V gene lookup returns CDR1 PRHDT and CDR2 FYEKMQ (reference sequence). This specimen was PBMCs, taken 15 days after the yellow fever booster vaccination. This chain uses TRBV13 with TRBJ1-1; TRBD1 aligns across 7 bases. The receptor's source is a man aged 25 to 40 who received the YFV17D yellow fever vaccine. The CDR3 sequence is CASSLGTGTEAFF. CDR3 DNA sequence: TGTGCCAGCAGCTTAGGGACAGGGACTGAAGCTTTCTTT.